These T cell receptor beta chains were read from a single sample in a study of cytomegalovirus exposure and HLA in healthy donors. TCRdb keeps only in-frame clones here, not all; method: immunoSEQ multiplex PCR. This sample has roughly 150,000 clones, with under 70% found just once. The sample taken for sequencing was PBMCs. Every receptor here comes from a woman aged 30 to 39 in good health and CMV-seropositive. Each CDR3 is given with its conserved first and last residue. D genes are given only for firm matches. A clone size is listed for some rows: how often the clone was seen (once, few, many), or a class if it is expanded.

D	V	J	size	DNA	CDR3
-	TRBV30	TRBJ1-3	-	TGTGCCTGGTTCGCGGGGGACCTCTCTGGAAACACCATATATTTT	CAWFAGDLSGNTIYF
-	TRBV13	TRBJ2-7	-	TGTGCCAGCAGCTGGGGGGACGAGCAGTACTTC	CASSWGDEQYF
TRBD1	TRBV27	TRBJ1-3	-	TGTGCCAGCAGTCCAATACAGGGGGCGTTTGGAAACACCATATATTTT	CASSPIQGAFGNTIYF
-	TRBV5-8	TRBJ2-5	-	TGTGCCAGCAGCTTGACAGGGAAAGAGACCCAGTACTTC	CASSLTGKETQYF
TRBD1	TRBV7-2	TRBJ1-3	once	TGTGCCAGCAGCCGACAGGGCCTCTCTGGAAACACCATATATTTT	CASSRQGLSGNTIYF
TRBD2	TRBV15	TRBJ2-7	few	TGTGCCACCAGTTCGACTCCGGGACTAGCGGGAGGGAGCTCCTACGAGCAGTACTTC	CATSSTPGLAGGSSYEQYF
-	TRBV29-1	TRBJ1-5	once	TGCAGCGTTGCGGGGTATAGCAATCAGCCCCAGCATTTT	CSVAGYSNQPQHF
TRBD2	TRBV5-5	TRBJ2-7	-	TGTGCCAGCAGCTTGGCCCCTAGCGGGAGGGCGGAGCAGTACTTC	CASSLAPSGRAEQYF
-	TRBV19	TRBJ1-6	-	TGTGCCAGTAAAACAGGGAATTCACCCCTCCACTTT	CASKTGNSPLHF
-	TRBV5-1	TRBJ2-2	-	TGCGCCAGCAGCTTGATGACAGTCAACACCGGGGAGCTGTTTTTT	CASSLMTVNTGELFF
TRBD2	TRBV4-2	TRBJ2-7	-	TGTGCCAGCAGCCAAGGGATAAAAGCGGGAGAGGACGAGCAGTACTTC	CASSQGIKAGEDEQYF
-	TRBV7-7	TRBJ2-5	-	TGTGCTAGCAGCTTAGCGCTGGCCGGGGGAGAGACCCAGTACTTC	CASSLALAGGETQYF
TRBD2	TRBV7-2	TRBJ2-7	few	TGTGCCAGCAGCGCCGGGGGGGCAGGGGAGCAGTACTTC	CASSAGGAGEQYF
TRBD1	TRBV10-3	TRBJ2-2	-	TGTGCCATCAGCGTGACAGGGATGAACACCGGGGAGCTGTTTTTT	CAISVTGMNTGELFF
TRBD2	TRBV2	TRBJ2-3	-	TGTGCCAGCAGCCCTGAGTTAGCGGGGAGCACAGATACGCAGTATTTT	CASSPELAGSTDTQYF
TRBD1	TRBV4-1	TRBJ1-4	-	TGCGCCAGCAGCTCCAGGGGGCAGATCGGTGAAAAACTGTTTTTT	CASSSRGQIGEKLFF
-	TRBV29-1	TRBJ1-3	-	TGCAGCGCGTCGAGCTCTGGAAACACCATATATTTT	CSASSSGNTIYF
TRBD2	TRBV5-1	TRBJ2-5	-	TGCGCCAGCAGCTTGGCTAGCGGGGTGAAAGAGACCCAGTACTTC	CASSLASGVKETQYF